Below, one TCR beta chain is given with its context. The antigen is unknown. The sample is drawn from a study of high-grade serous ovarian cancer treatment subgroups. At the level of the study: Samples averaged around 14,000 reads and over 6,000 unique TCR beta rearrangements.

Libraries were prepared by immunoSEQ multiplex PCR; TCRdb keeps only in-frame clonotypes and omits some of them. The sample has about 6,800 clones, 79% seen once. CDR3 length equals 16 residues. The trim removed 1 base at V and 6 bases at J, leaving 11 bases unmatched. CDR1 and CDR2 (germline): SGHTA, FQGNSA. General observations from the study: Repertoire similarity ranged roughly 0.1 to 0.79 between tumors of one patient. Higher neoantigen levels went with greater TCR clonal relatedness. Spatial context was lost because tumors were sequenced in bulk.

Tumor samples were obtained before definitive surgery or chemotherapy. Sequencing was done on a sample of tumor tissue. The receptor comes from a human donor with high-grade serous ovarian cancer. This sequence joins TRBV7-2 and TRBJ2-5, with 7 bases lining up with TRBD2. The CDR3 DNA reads TGTGCCAGCAGCTTAGAGGCTAGCGCCGGGGGGAAGACCCAGTACTTC. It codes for CASSLEASAGGKTQYF.